These T cell receptor beta chains were read from a single sample in a study of blood T cell repertoires in COVID-19. The method was immunoSEQ multiplex PCR; TCRdb's version includes in-frame clones alone and lacks a portion of them. The sample consists of 190,000 or so clones, about 87% of them appearing once. Source material: PBMCs or T cells enriched from blood (not recorded which). The receptors originated from a man under 40 who had recovered from COVID-19. CDR3s include the opening cysteine and the closing phenylalanine or tryptophan. D genes are given only for firm matches. Size values are once, few and many counts, or a class for expanded clones, and some rows have none.

V gene	clone size	D gene	J gene	CDR3 DNA	CDR3 protein
TRBV5-1	once	TRBD1	TRBJ2-1	TGCGCCAGCAGCCCAGACAGGGTCTACAATGAGCAGTTCTTC	CASSPDRVYNEQFF
TRBV10-3	once	NA	TRBJ1-1	TGTGCCATCAGTGAGTCGGGCGGGGGCGCGGAAGCTTTCTTT	CAISESGGGAEAFF
TRBV6-2/TRBV6-3	NA	TRBD1	TRBJ1-5	TGTGCCAGCAGTGTTTCGACAGGGGGCGGAGGTCAGCCCCAGCATTTT	CASSVSTGGGGQPQHF
TRBV15	NA	TRBD2	TRBJ2-1	TGTGCCACCAGCACGACTAGCGCGGCTGAGCAGTTCTTC	CATSTTSAAEQFF
TRBV27	NA	NA	TRBJ1-6	TGTGCCAGCAGTAGGGAAGGGGTGGAGGGCAATTCACCCCTCCACTTT	CASSREGVEGNSPLHF
TRBV5-6	NA	NA	TRBJ1-5	TGTGCCAGCAGCCCCACGGGGGGTCAGCCCCAGCATTTT	CASSPTGGQPQHF
TRBV4-1	NA	TRBD1	TRBJ1-2	TGCGCCAGCAGCCAAGTATCGGGACAGGGATATGGCTACACCTTC	CASSQVSGQGYGYTF
TRBV27	NA	TRBD1	TRBJ1-1	TGTGCCAGCAGTACAGGGACAGGGCTCACTGAAGCTTTCTTT	CASSTGTGLTEAFF
TRBV29-1	NA	NA	TRBJ2-1	TGCAGCGTAGCCGGACTGGCCGGCGGGTACAATGAGCAGTTCTTC	CSVAGLAGGYNEQFF
TRBV19	NA	NA	TRBJ2-5	TGTGCCAGTAGTATGACAGGGAGGGAGACCCAGTACTTC	CASSMTGRETQYF
TRBV20-1	NA	NA	TRBJ2-1	TGCAGTGCTACAAAACTGGAGCAGTTCTTC	CSATKLEQFF
TRBV10-3	NA	TRBD1	TRBJ1-5	TGTGCCATCAGTGAGTCCAGGGGGCAGGGCAATCAGCCCCAGCATTTT	CAISESRGQGNQPQHF
TRBV19	NA	TRBD1	TRBJ1-6	TGTGCCAGTAGTACCGGGACAGAGGACAATTCACCCCTCCACTTT	CASSTGTEDNSPLHF
TRBV2	NA	NA	TRBJ1-3	TGTGCCAGCTCAAGCCTCTCTGGAAACACCATATATTTT	CASSSLSGNTIYF
TRBV5-1	NA	NA	TRBJ2-7	TGCGCCAGCAGCCAAACGGGCGGGGTCCACGAGCAGTACTTC	CASSQTGGVHEQYF
TRBV7-6	NA	TRBD2	TRBJ2-3	TGTGCCAGCAGCCCAAACCCGATAGTGGCGGGAGATGCGGATACGCAGTATTTT	CASSPNPIVAGDADTQYF
TRBV24-1	NA	TRBD1	TRBJ1-2	TGTGCCACATCGGGACAGGACTTTTATGGCTACACCTTC	CATSGQDFYGYTF
TRBV5-1	few	TRBD1	TRBJ1-2	TGCGCCAGCAGCCCGAACCCGACAGGGGTCGACTATGGCTACACCTTC	CASSPNPTGVDYGYTF
TRBV29-1	once	NA	TRBJ1-1	TGCAGCGTTGAGACAGGAGAGAACACTGAAGCTTTCTTT	CSVETGENTEAFF
TRBV9	NA	TRBD1	TRBJ2-7	TGTGCCAGCAGCCCCGGGACAGGGGGCTTTGAGCAGTACTTC	CASSPGTGGFEQYF
TRBV6-1	few	NA	TRBJ1-5	TGTGCCAGCAGTGAAGCGGCCAGTAATCAGCCCCAGCATTTT	CASSEAASNQPQHF
TRBV5-1	NA	TRBD2	TRBJ2-7	TGCGCCAGCAGCTTAGGACTAGCGGGGACCTACGAGCAGTACTTC	CASSLGLAGTYEQYF
TRBV19	NA	NA	TRBJ1-5	TGTGCCAGTAGTCCCAATTCCCCGACACCTGGGTATCAGCCCCAGCATTTT	CASSPNSPTPGYQPQHF
TRBV10-2	NA	TRBD1	TRBJ1-2	TGCGCCAGTACAGGGGGCGACTATGGCTACACCTTC	CASTGGDYGYTF
TRBV5-1	NA	NA	TRBJ2-1	TGCGCCAGCAGCGTAAATAGCGGAAGCTCCTACAATGAGCAGTTCTTC	CASSVNSGSSYNEQFF
TRBV7-8	NA	TRBD1	TRBJ1-6	TGTGCCAGCAGCTTTCTCAATAGGGACAGAATCAATTCACCCCTCCACTTT	CASSFLNRDRINSPLHF
TRBV3-1/TRBV3-2	NA	NA	TRBJ2-7	TGTGCCAGCAGCCAAAATGAGGTAATGTGGCAGTACTTC	CASSQNEVMWQYF
TRBV6-2/TRBV6-3	NA	TRBD1	TRBJ1-2	TGTGCCAGCAGTTACCAAACCCTGCGACAGGGAGGCTCTGGCTACACCTTC	CASSYQTLRQGGSGYTF
TRBV6-5	NA	NA	TRBJ2-4	TGTGCCAGCAGTCCGACAGAAGCCAAAAACATTCAGTACTTC	CASSPTEAKNIQYF
TRBV7-9	NA	NA	TRBJ2-7	TGTGCCAGCAGTTCAGATTCCCAGGCCGAGTTCTACGAGCAGTACTTC	CASSSDSQAEFYEQYF